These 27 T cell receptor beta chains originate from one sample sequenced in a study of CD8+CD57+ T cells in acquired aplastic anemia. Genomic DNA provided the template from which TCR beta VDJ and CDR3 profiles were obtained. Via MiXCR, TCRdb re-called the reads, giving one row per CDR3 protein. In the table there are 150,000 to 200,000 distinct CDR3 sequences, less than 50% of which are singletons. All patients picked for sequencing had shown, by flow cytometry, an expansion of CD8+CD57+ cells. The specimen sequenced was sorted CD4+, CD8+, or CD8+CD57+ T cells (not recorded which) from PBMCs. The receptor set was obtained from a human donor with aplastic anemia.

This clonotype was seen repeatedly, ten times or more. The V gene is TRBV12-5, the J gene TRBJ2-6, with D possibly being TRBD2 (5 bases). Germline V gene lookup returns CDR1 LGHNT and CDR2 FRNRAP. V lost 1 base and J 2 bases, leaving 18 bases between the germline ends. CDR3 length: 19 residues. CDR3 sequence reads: CASGLGAGGSHTGANVLTF. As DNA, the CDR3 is TGTGCTAGTGGTTTGGGCGCAGGAGGTTCTCATACTGGGGCCAACGTCCTGACTTTC.

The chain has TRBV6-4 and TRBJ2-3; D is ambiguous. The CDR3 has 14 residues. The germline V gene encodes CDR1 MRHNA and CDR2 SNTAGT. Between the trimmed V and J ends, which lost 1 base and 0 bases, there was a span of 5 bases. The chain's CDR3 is CASSDLGSTDTQYF. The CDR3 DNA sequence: TGTGCCAGCAGTGACTTGGGGAGCACAGATACGCAGTATTTT.

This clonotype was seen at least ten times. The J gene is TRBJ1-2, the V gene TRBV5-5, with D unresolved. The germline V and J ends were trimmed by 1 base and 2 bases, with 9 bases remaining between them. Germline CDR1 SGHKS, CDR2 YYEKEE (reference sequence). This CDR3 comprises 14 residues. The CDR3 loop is CASSLLGSNYGYTF. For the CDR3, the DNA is TGTGCCAGCAGCTTGTTGGGGTCCAACTATGGCTACACCTTC.

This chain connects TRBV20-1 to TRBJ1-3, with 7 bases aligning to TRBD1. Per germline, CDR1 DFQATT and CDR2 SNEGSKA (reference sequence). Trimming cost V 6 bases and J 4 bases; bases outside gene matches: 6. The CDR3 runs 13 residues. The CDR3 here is CSARGGGGNTIYF. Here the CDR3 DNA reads TGCAGTGCCAGGGGGGGGGGCGGAAACACCATATATTTT.

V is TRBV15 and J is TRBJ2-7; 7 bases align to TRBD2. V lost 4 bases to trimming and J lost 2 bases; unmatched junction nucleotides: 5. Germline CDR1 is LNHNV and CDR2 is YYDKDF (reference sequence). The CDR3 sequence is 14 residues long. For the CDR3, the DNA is TGTGCCACCAGCATCGCCGGGACTACCTACGAGCAGTACTTC. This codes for CATSIAGTTYEQYF. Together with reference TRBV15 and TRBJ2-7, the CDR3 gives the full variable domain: DAMVIQNPRYQVTQFGKPVTLSCSQTLNHNVMYWYQQKSSQAPKLLFHYYDKDFNNEADTPDNFQSRRPNTSFCFLDIRSPGLGDTAMYLCATSIAGTTYEQYFGPGTRLTVT.

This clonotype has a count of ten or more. CDR3 DNA sequence: TGTGCCAGCTGGTCAGCAGGGGGCCAGTACTTC. Translating gives CASWSAGGQYF. The rearrangement links TRBV18 to TRBJ2-5, with 7 positions matching TRBD1. This CDR3 spans 11 amino acids. J was trimmed by 10 bases and V by 7 bases; bases with no gene match: 6. The germline V gene encodes CDR1 KGHSH and CDR2 LQKENI.

The CDR3 protein is CASSLLAGATFGSTDTQYF. The CDR3 DNA reads as TGTGCCAGCAGCTTACTAGCGGGAGCCACCTTTGGGAGCACAGATACGCAGTATTTT. The chain uses TRBV11-1 and TRBJ2-3, with TRBD2 matching over 10 bases. The CDR3 extends over 19 amino acids. Trimming removed 2 bases from V and 0 bases from J; junction bases left unmatched: 11. In germline, CDR1 is SGHAT, CDR2 FQDESV (reference sequence).

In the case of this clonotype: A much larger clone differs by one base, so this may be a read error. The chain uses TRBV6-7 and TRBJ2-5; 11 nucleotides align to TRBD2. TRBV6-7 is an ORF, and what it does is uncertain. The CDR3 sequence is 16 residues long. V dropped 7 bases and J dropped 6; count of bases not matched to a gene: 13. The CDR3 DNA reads TGTGCCAGCATCCCTCCCACGACTAGCGGGGAGAAGACCCAGTACTTC. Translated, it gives CASIPPTTSGEKTQYF.

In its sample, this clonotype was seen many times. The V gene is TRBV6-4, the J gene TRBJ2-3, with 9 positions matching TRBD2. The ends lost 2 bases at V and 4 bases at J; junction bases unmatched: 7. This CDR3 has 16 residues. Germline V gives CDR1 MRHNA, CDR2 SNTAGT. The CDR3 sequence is CASSDAASGEPDTQYF. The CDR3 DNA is TGTGCCAGCAGTGACGCGGCTAGCGGGGAGCCAGATACGCAGTATTTT.

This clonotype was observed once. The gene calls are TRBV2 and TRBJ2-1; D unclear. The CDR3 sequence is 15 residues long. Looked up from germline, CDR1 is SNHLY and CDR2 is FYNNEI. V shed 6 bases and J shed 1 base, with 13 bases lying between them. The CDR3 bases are TGTGCCAGCAGGGACGGGTTAGGGTCCTACAATGAGCAGTTCTTC. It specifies CASRDGLGSYNEQFF.

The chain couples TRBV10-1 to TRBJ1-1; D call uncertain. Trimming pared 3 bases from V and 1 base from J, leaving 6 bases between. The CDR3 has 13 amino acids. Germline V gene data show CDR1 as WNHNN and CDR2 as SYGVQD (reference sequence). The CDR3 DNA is TGCGCCAGCAGTGATGAGCCGAACACTGAAGCTTTCTTT. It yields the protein CASSDEPNTEAFF.

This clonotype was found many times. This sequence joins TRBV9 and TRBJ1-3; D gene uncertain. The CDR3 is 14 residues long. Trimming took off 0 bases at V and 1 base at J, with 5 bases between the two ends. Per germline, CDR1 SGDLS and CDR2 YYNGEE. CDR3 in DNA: TGTGCCAGCAGCGTAGATCGGTCTGGAAACACCATATATTTT. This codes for CASSVDRSGNTIYF.

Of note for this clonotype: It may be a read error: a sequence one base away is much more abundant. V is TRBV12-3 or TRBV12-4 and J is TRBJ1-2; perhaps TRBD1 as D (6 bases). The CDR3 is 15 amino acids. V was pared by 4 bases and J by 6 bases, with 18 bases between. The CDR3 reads CASSYQRGAPDGYTF. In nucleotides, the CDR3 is TGTGCCAGCAGTTATCAGCGGGGGGCGCCGGATGGCTACACCTTC.

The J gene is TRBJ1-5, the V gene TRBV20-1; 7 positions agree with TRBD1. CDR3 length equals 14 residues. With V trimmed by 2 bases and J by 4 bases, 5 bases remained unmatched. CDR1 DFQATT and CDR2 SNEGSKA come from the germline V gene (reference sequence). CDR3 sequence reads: CSARPGTANQPQHF. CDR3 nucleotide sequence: TGCAGTGCTAGACCCGGGACAGCAAATCAGCCCCAGCATTTT.

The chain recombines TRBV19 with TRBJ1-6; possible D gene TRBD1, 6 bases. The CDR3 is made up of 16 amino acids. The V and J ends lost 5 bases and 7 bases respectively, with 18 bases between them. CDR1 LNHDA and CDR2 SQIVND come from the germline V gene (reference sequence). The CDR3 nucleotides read TGTGCCAGTAGTCAAACAGGGTCTTCACCGAATTCACCCCTCCACTTT. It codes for CASSQTGSSPNSPLHF.

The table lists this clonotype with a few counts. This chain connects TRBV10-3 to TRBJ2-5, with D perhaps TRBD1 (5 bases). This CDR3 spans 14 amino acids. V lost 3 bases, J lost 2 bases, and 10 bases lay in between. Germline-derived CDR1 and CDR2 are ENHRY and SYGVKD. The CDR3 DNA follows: TGTGCCATCAGTGACTGGACAAGACAAGAGACCCAGTACTTC. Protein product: CAISDWTRQETQYF.

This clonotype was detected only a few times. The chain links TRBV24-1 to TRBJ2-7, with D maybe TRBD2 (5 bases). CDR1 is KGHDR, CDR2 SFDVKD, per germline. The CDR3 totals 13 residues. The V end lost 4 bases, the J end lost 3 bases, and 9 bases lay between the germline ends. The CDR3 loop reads CATSDPGIYEQYF. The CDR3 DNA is TGTGCCACCAGTGACCCCGGGATCTACGAGCAGTACTTC.

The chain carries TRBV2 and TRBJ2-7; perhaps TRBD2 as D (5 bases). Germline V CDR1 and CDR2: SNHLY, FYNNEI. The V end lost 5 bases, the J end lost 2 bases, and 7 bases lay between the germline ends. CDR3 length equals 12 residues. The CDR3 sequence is CASSKEAYEQYF. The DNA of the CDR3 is TGTGCCAGCAGTAAGGAGGCCTACGAGCAGTACTTC.

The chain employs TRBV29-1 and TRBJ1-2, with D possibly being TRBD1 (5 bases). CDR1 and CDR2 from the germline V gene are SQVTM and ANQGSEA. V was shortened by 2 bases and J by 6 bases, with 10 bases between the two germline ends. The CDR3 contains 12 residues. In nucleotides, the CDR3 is TGCAGCGTTGAAAGAGGGGAGGATGGCTACACCTTC. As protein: CSVERGEDGYTF.

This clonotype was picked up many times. The CDR3 region is CCTGFSGAFF. The CDR3 nucleotides are TGCTGCACAGGGTTCTCTGGAGCTTTCTTT. This chain links TRBV20-1 with TRBJ1-1; tentatively, D is TRBD1 (6 bases). CDR3 size: 10 residues. The germline V gene encodes CDR1 DFQATT and CDR2 SNEGSKA (reference sequence).

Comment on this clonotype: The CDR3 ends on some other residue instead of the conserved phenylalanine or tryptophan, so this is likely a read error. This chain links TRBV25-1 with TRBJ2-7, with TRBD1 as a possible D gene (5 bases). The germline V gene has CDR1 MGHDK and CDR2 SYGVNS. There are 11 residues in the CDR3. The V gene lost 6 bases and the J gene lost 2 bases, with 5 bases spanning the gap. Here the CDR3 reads CASSRAYEQYI. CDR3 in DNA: TGTGCCAGCAGCAGGGCCTACGAGCAGTACATC.

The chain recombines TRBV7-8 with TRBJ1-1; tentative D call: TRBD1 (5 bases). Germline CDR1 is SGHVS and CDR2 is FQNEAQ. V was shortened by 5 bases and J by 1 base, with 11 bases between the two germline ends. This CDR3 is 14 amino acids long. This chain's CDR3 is CASSKGTANTEAFF. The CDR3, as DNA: TGTGCCAGCAGCAAGGGGACGGCGAACACTGAAGCTTTCTTT.

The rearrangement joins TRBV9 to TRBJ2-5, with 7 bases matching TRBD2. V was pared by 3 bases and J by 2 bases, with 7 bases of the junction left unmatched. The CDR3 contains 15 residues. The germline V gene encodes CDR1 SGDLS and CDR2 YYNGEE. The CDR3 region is CASSGASGGQETQYF. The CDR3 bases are TGTGCCAGCAGCGGAGCTAGCGGAGGACAAGAGACCCAGTACTTC.

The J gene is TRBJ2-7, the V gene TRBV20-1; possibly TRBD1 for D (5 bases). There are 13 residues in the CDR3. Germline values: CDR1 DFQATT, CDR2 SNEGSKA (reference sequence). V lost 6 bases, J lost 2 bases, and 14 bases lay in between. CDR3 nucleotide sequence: TGCAGTGCCATTGGCAGGGTGACCTACGAGCAGTACTTC. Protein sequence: CSAIGRVTYEQYF.

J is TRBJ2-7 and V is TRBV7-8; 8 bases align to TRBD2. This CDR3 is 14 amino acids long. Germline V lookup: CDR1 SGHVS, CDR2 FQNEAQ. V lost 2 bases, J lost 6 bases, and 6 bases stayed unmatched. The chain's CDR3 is CASSLWGRGGEQYF. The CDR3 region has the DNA TGTGCCAGCAGCTTATGGGGACGGGGGGGCGAGCAGTACTTC.

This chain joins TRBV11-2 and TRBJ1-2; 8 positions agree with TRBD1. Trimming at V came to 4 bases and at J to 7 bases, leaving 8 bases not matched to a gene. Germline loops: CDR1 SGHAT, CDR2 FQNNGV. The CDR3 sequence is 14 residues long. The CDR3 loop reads CASSSHRTGFGYTF. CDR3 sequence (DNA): TGTGCCAGCAGCTCCCATCGGACAGGGTTTGGCTACACCTTC.

CDR3 in amino acids: CSVQKAGAQDTQYF. CDR3 in DNA: TGCAGCGTCCAGAAGGCAGGGGCGCAAGATACGCAGTATTTT. This chain joins TRBV29-1 and TRBJ2-3, with D maybe TRBD1 (6 bases). V lost 6 bases, J lost 5 bases, and 18 bases lay in between. The CDR3 consists of 14 residues. Germline values: CDR1 SQVTM, CDR2 ANQGSEA.